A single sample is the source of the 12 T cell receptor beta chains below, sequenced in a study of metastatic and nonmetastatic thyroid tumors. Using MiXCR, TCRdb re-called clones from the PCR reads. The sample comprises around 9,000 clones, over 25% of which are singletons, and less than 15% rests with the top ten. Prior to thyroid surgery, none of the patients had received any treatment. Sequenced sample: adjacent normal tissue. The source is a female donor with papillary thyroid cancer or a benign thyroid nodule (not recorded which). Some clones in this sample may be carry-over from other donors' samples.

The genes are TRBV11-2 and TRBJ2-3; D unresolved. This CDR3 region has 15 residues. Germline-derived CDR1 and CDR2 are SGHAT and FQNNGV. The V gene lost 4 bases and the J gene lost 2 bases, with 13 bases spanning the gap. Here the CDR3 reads CASSSNPSFTDTQYF. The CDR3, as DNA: TGTGCCAGCAGCTCCAACCCAAGTTTCACAGATACGCAGTATTTT.

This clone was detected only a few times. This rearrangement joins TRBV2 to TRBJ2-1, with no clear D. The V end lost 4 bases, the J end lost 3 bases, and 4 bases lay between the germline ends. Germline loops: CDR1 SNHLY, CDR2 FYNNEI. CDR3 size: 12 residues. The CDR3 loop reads CASSANYNEQFF. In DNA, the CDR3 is TGTGCCAGCAGTGCCAACTACAATGAGCAGTTCTTC.

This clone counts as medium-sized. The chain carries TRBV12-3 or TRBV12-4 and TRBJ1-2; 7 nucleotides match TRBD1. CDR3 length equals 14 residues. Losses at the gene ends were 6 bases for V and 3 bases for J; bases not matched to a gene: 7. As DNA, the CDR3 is TGTGCCAGCAGCGACAGGGTTGGGCACTATGGCTACACCTTC. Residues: CASSDRVGHYGYTF.

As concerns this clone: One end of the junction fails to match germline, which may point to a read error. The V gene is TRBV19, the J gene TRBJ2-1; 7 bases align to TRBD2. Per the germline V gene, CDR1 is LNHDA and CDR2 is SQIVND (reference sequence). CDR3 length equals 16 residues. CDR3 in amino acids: CASSYLAVVSYNEQLF. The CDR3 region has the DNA TGTGCCAGTAGTTACCTAGCGGTAGTATCCTACAATGAGCAGCTCTTC.

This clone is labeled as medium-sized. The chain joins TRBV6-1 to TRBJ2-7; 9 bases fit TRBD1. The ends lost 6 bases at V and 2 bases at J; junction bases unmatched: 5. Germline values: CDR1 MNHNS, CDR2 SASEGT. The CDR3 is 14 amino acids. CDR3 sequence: CASSPRDRAYEQYF. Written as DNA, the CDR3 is TGTGCCAGCAGCCCTCGGGACAGGGCCTACGAGCAGTACTTC.

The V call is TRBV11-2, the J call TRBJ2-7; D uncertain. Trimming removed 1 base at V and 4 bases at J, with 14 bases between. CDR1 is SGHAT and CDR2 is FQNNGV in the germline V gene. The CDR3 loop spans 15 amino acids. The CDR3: CASSLGGRGRYEQYF. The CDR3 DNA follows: TGTGCCAGCAGCTTAGGAGGACGAGGAAGGTACGAGCAGTACTTC.

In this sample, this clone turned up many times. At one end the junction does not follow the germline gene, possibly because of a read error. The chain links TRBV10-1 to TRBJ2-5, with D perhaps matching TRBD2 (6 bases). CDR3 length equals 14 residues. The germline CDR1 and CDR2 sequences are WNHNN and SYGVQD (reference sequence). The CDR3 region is CASSETMGGETQYF. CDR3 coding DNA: TGCGCCAGCAGTGAAACAATGGGGGGAGAGACCCAATACTTC.

The DNA for the CDR3 is TGTGCCAGCAGCTATAGGAACACTGAAGCTTTCTTT. Translated: CASSYRNTEAFF. The J gene is TRBJ1-1, the V gene TRBV28, with D uncertain. Germline V CDR1 and CDR2: MDHEN, SYDVKM. Deletions cut 6 bases from V and 1 base from J, with 6 bases between. CDR3 length equals 12 residues.

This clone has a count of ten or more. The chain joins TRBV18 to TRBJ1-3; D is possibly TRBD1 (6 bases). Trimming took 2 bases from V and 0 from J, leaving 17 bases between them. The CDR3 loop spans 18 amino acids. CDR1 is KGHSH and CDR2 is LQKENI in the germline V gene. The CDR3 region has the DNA TGTGCCAGCTCACCATACGATTTGGGACAAAACTCTGGAAACACCATATATTTT. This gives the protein CASSPYDLGQNSGNTIYF.

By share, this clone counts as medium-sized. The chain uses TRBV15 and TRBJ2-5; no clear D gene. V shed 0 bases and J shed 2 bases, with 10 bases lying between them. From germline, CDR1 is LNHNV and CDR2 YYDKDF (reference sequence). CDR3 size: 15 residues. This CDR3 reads CATSRDPGPQETQYF. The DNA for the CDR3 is TGTGCCACCAGCAGAGACCCCGGTCCACAAGAGACCCAGTACTTC.

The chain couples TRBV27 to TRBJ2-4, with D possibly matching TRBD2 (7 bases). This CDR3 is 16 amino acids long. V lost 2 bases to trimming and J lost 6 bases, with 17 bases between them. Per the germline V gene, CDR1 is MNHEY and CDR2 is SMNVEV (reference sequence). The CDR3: CASSLIAGEGGNIQYF. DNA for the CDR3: TGTGCCAGCAGTTTAATCGCGGGGGAGGGGGGAAACATTCAGTACTTC.

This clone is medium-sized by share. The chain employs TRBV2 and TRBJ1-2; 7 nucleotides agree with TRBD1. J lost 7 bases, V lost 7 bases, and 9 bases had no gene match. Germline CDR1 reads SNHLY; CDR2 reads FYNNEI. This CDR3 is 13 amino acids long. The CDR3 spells CASTRGLGGGYTF. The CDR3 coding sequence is TGTGCCAGCACTAGGGGGCTCGGCGGTGGCTACACCTTC.